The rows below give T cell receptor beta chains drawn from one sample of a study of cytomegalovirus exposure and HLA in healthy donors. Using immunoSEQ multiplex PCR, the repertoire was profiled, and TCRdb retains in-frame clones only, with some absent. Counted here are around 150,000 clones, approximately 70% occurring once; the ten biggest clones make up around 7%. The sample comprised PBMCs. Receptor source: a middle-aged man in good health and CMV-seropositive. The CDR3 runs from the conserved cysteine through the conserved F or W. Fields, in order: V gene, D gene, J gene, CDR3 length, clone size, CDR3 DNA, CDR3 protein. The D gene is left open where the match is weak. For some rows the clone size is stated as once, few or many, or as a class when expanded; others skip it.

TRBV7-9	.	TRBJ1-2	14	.	TGTGCCAGCGGACCCTCCGGGACTAACTATGGCTACACCTTC	CASGPSGTNYGYTF
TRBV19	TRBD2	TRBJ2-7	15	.	TGTGCCAGTAGTATCTACCCGGGGGGACTCTCCGAGCAGTACTTC	CASSIYPGGLSEQYF
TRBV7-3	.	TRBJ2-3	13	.	TGTGCCAGCAGCTTAGGGGCCACAGATACGCAGTATTTT	CASSLGATDTQYF
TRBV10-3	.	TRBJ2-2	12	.	TGTGCCGCAAGGGGGTACACCGGGGAGCTGTTTTTT	CAARGYTGELFF
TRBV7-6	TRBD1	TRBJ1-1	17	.	TGTGCCAGCAGCTTAGTGTCCACAGGGGGCCAGGGCACTGAAGCTTTCTTT	CASSLVSTGGQGTEAFF
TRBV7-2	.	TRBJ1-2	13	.	TGTGCCAGCAGCTTACAGGAACACTATGGCTACACCTTC	CASSLQEHYGYTF
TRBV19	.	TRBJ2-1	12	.	TGTGCCAGTCGTAACGCGGTGGATGAGCAGTTCTTC	CASRNAVDEQFF
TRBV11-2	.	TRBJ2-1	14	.	TGTGCCAGCAGCCCTATGAGGAGGACCCCCGAGCAGTTCTTC	CASSPMRRTPEQFF
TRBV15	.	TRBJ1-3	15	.	TGTGCCACCAGCAGAGCGTCGGGTACCGGAAGCACCATATATTTT	CATSRASGTGSTIYF
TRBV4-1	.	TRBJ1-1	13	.	TGCGCCAGCAGCCCGGGTCAGAACACTGAAGCTTTCTTT	CASSPGQNTEAFF
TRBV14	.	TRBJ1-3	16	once	TGTGCCAGCAGCCAAAGAGGGGGATTCTCTGGAAACACCATATATTTT	CASSQRGGFSGNTIYF
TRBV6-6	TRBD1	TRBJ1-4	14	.	TGTGCCAGCAGTCTTGACAGGGGGGTTGAAAAACTGTTTTTT	CASSLDRGVEKLFF
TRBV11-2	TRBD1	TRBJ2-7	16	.	TGTGCCAGCAGCTTGGGGGTCGGGACAGGGGGCTACGAGCAGTACTTC	CASSLGVGTGGYEQYF
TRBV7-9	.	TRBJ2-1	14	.	TGTGCCAGCAGCTTTCCCGAGACAGGCCTAGAGCAGTTCTTC	CASSFPETGLEQFF
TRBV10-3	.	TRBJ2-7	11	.	TGTGCCATCAGAACAGGCTACGAGCAGTACTTC	CAIRTGYEQYF
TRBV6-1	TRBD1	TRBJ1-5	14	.	TGTGCCAGCAGTCGGACAGGGGGCAATCAGCCCCAGCATTTT	CASSRTGGNQPQHF
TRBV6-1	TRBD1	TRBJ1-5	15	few	TGTGCCAGCAGTCCGGACAGGGGAAGTATTCAGCCCCAGCATTTT	CASSPDRGSIQPQHF
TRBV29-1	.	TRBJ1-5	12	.	TGCAGCGTTGGGGTAGGGGATCAGCCCCAGCATTTT	CSVGVGDQPQHF
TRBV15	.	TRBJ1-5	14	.	TGTGCCACCAGCAGAGACGTGAGCAATCAGCCCCAGCATTTT	CATSRDVSNQPQHF
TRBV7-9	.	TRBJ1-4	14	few	TGTGCCAGCACCGACTGGGCAACTAATGAAAAACTGTTTTTT	CASTDWATNEKLFF
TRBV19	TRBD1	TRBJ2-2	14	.	TGTGCCAGTAGTGGTACAGGGGGCATTAGGGAGCTGTTTTTT	CASSGTGGIRELFF
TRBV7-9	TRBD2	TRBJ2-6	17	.	TGTGCCAGCAGCTTAGGCGGGGGGGCCCATGGGGCCAACGTCCTGACTTTC	CASSLGGGAHGANVLTF
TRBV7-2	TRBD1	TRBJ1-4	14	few	TGTGCCAGCAGCCCGGACAGGGGAACAGAAAAACTGTTTTTT	CASSPDRGTEKLFF
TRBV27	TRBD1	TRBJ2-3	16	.	TGTGCCAGCAGTTTATCGAGGGGACAGGGAGGGGATACGCAGTATTTT	CASSLSRGQGGDTQYF
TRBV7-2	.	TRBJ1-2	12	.	TGTGCCAGCAGCTTTCAGAACTATGGCTACACCTTC	CASSFQNYGYTF
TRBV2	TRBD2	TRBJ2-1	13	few	TGTGCCAGCACCCCCCAACTCGGGGGGGCCCTGTTCTTC	CASTPQLGGALFF
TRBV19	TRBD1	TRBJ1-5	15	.	TGTGCCAGTACCGATACGGGACAGGGACATCAGCCCCAGCATTTT	CASTDTGQGHQPQHF
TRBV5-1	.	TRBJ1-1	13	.	TGCGCCAGCAGCTTGCCCCAGACAGGAGAAGCTTTCTTT	CASSLPQTGEAFF
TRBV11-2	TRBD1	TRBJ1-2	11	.	TGTGCCAGCAGCCCAGGGGGGAACTACACCTTC	CASSPGGNYTF
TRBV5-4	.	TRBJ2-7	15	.	TGTGCCAGCAGCTTGCCGCAGACAGACTCCTACGAGCAGTACTTC	CASSLPQTDSYEQYF
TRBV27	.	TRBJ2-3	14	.	TGTGCCAGCAGTTTATTCCAGGGAACGGATACGCAGTATTTT	CASSLFQGTDTQYF
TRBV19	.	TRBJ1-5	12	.	TGTGCCAGTACCTGGGGAGATCAGCCCCAGCATTTT	CASTWGDQPQHF
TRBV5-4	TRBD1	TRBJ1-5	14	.	TGTGCCAGCAGCTTCGGACAGGGGGACCAGCCCCAGCATTTT	CASSFGQGDQPQHF
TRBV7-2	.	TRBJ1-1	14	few	TGTGCCAGCAGCTCCTATATGGACACCCAAGAGGCTTTCTTT	CASSSYMDTQEAFF
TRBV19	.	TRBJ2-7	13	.	TGTGCCAGTAGTAGAAGGGACAACTACGAGCAGTACTTC	CASSRRDNYEQYF
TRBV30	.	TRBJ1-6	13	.	TGTGCCTGGAGGCGGAATAATAATTCACCCCTCCACTTT	CAWRRNNNSPLHF
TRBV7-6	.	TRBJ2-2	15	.	TGTGCCAGCAGCTTAGGGACAGCTTACACCGGGGAGCTGTTTTTT	CASSLGTAYTGELFF
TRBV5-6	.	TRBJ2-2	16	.	TGTGCCAGCAGCCCTGCGGGACTTGCGAACACCGGGGAGCTGTTTTTT	CASSPAGLANTGELFF
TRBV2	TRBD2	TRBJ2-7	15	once	TGTGCCAGCAGTGAAGGTAGCGGGGGCCCCCGCGAGCAGTACTTC	CASSEGSGGPREQYF
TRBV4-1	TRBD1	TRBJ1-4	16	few	TGCGCCAGCAGCCAAGGGGCCCGGGACAGGGGAGGAAAACTGTTTTTT	CASSQGARDRGGKLFF
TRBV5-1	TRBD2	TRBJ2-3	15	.	TGCGCCAGCAGTGGCGGGGGGACTAGCACAGATACGCAGTATTTT	CASSGGGTSTDTQYF
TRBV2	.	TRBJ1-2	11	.	TGTGCCAGGACCACCGGGGTTGTAAACACCTTC	CARTTGVVNTF
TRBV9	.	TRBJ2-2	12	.	TGTGCCAGCAGCGTAGTCGCCGGGGAGCTGTTTTTT	CASSVVAGELFF
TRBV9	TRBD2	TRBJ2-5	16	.	TGTGCCAGCAGCGTATTTGTGGGGGGGATCCAAGAGACCCAGTACTTC	CASSVFVGGIQETQYF
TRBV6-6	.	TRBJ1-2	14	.	TGTGCCAGCAGTTCCCCGACAGTCAACTATGGCTACACCTTC	CASSSPTVNYGYTF
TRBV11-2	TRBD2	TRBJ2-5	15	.	TGTGCCAGCAGCTTCCGGGAGGCTACTCAAGAGACCCAGTACTTC	CASSFREATQETQYF
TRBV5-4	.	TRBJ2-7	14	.	TGTGCCAGCAGCTCTTCCGGGGTAGGCTACGAGCAGTACTTC	CASSSSGVGYEQYF
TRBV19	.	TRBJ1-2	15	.	TGTGCCAGTAGTATAGGTGCATCGGGAGGCTATGGCTACACCTTC	CASSIGASGGYGYTF
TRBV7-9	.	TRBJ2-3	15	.	TGTGCCAGCTCGCCGGCCAGCGGAATCACAGATACGCAGTATTTT	CASSPASGITDTQYF
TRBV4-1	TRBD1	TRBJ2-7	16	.	TGCGCCAGCAGCCACCCATGGCGCAGGGGGTCTTACGAGCAGTACTTC	CASSHPWRRGSYEQYF
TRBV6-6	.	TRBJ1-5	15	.	TGTGCCAGCATTAGGGGACAACTTAGCAATCAGCCCCAGCATTTT	CASIRGQLSNQPQHF
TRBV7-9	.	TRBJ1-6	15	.	TGTGCCAGCAGCTCCGCGGGGGGCTGGAATTCACCCCTCCACTTT	CASSSAGGWNSPLHF
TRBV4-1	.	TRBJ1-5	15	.	TGCGCCAGCAGCCATTCACTGGGGGCTGATCAGCCCCAGCATTTT	CASSHSLGADQPQHF
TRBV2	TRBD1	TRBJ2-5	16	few	TGTGCCAGCAACGGGACAGGGGGCAGCGATTCGGAGACCCAGTACTTC	CASNGTGGSDSETQYF
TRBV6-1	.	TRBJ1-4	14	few	TGTGCCAGCAGTGAAGGGGACACGTGGGAAAAACTGTTTTTT	CASSEGDTWEKLFF